The sample holds a few counts of the clone carrying this T cell receptor beta chain. The antigen is unknown. The repertoire was sequenced with immunoSEQ multiplex PCR; TCRdb's copy has only in-frame clones and lacks some. Here the sample spans around 83,000 clones, 85% to 90% being singletons. The data were taken from a study of siplizumab effects on memory and regulatory T cells. Regarding the study as a whole: With siplizumab, mappable alloreactive CD4+ clones averaged around 70% Treg-derived, versus over 25% in controls.

Trimming took 4 bases from V and 4 from J; bases not matched to a gene: 6. CDR1 is MGHRA and CDR2 is YSYEKL in the germline V gene. The CDR3 consists of 14 residues. Specimen: CD4+ T cells sorted from blood. The chain recombines TRBV4-1 with TRBJ1-2, with 7 nucleotides matching TRBD1. This clonotype was sampled from a human donor in good health. The CDR3 loop reads CASSRRQGGYGYTF. The CDR3 bases are TGCGCCAGCAGCCGACGACAGGGTGGCTATGGCTACACCTTC.